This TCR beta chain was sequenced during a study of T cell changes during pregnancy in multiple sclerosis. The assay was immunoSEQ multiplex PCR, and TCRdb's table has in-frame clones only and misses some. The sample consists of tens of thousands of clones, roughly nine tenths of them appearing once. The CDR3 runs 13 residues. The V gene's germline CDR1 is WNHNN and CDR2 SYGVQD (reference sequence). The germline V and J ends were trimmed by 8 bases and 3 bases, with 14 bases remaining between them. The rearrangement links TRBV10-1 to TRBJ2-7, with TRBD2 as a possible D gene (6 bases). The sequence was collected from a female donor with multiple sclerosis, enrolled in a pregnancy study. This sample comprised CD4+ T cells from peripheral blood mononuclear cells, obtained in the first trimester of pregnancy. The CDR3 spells CASGGDGIYEQYF. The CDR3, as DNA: TGCGCCAGCGGAGGGGACGGAATCTACGAGCAGTACTTC.